Below, one T cell receptor beta chain is given with its context. There are a few counts of this clonotype. The clone's antigen remains unknown. No base quality values were provided; no much bigger clone lies one nucleotide off. The entry originates in a study of blood T cells in healthy people across ages (dated by TCRdb to the mid-2010s). Notes on the research overall: In model experiments, template switching captured about one uniquely barcoded TCR beta cDNA molecule for every two T cells. To track age-related changes in TCR beta repertoire diversity, the study relied on deep sequencing normalized with unique cDNA molecular identifiers. The donors were split into four age groups: young (average 16 years), middle-aged (about 40), aged (approximately 59) and long-lived (about 74). Donors of different ages were randomly distributed across sequencing lanes to avoid experimental bias. Using the same blood draw, the study looked at two additional independent replicas of 1 million unique cDNA reads for two donors, one aged 18 to 30 and the other aged 80 or older.

The library was obtained by 5' RACE. Sequencing was performed on an Illumina HiSeq 2500. A second about 6 to 11 cycle PCR used a sample-barcoded 5' primer and a J-beta primer mix. A unique molecular identifier was introduced onto each TCR beta cDNA molecule by a template-switch 5' adaptor carrying 12 random nucleotides. At least 2.5 million CDR3-containing paired-end reads were obtained from each sample. First-strand cDNA synthesis was performed from all RNA using the Mint cDNA synthesis kit, with priming by a TRBC-specific oligonucleotide. All cDNA was treated with uracil-DNA glycosylase and then went through a first 18-cycle PCR with the universal primers M1SS and BC2_uni_R. Under the source paper's analysis protocol: Normalization of each sample was performed by random selection of 1 million high-quality reads, each carrying a distinct molecular identifier. Reads with shared molecular identifiers were discarded instead of being binned into consensus sequences. CDR3 identification, clonotype clustering and error correction used MiTCR with a Q25 quality threshold and the strictest error-elimination algorithm. A nonparametric unseen species model with Euler transformation was used to estimate a lower bound on total TCR beta diversity. The public sequencing data were trimmed at Q25 with fastp and processed into clonotypes with MiXCR by TCRdb, which kept only in-frame beta chains. Each entry is one CDR3 protein sequence, shown with its most common DNA and genes. The V and J calls and clone size come from TCRdb's table, not from the authors' own analysis. In all, the sample holds about 640,000 distinct CDR3 sequences, and about 54% of those were seen once. 35% to 40% of the sample goes to the ten largest clones.

The junction carries 18 bases between V and J, which are trimmed by 4 bases and 8 bases respectively. There are 15 amino acids in the CDR3, from cysteine to phenylalanine inclusive. The DNA shown is the 45-base CDR3, in frame from base 1. The germline V gene provides CDR1 SGHRS and CDR2 YFSETQ. Beyond this particular receptor, the publication reports: Compared with the aged group, the long-lived group had more naive CD4+ T cells, fewer expanded clones and increased TCR diversity, suggesting age selection. Estimates of total diversity from one million sequenced T cells were regarded as lower bounds and underestimates. Because the CMV infection status of the donors was unknown, age-related changes in expanded clonotypes may potentially have been confounded. Conclusive comparison of naive and antigen-experienced compartments was prevented by the profiling of bulk unsorted PBMCs. Observed TCR beta diversity per million T cells fell roughly linearly with age, and a significant reduction was already apparent by age roughly 40. The percentage of naive T cells measured by flow cytometry correlated strongly with observed TCR beta diversity.

The 39 donors, aged roughly 6 to 100 years, were systemically healthy Caucasian individuals from Russia. Ten milliliters of peripheral blood were drawn from each donor into EDTA-treated Vacutainer tubes. Ficoll-Paque density-gradient centrifugation was used to isolate PBMCs, with at least 6.5 million obtained per sample. Total RNA was extracted from PBMCs with Trizol reagent, with at least 5 micrograms obtained per sample. For every donor, flow cytometry on a PBMC aliquot measured the percentage of naive CD45RAhigh/CD27high T cells. Recombination connected TRBV5-1 to TRBJ1-4; the D gene remains uncertain. The material sequenced was blood. The clonotype was recovered from a man aged 60-69 years in good health. The DNA sequence is as follows: TGCGCCAGCAGCGCCCAAGGGAGGAGAGGGGAAAAACTGTTTTTT. The translation is CASSAQGRRGEKLFF.